What follows describes a single TCR beta chain. The antigen is undetermined. This CDR3 spans 13 amino acids. The ends were cut back, 2 bases at V and 8 bases at J, with 12 bases in the middle. Sequencing of TCR beta was performed on blood CD8+ T cells and on blood CD4+ T cells. The data derive from a study of CD8 T cells in Susac syndrome. The study, taken as a whole, reports: It was acknowledged in the study that the number of individuals who were included in its TCR sequencing and HLA analysis was relatively small.

RNA, at about 0.45 to 1 ug, was reverse transcribed with random hexamers. MiXCR, run by TCRdb on the immunoSEQ multiplex PCR reads, gives a single entry per CDR3 protein. Of under 550,000 distinct CDR3 sequences listed, approximately 85% are singletons. The source material was CD8+ T cells from PBMCs. The chain recombines TRBV12-3 or TRBV12-4 with TRBJ1-2; D may be TRBD1 (5 bases). The source is a human donor with multiple sclerosis. In DNA, the CDR3 is TGTGCCAGCAGTTTATTCCACAGGTCGGGCTACACCTTC. Translating gives CASSLFHRSGYTF.